This TCR beta chain was recovered during a study of blood T cell repertoires in COVID-19. Across the whole study: There were acute and convalescent COVID-19 samples, and they came from the United States, Italy and Spain.

The protocol was immunoSEQ multiplex PCR, while the TCRdb copy is restricted to in-frame clones and leaves out a portion. The profile shows about 35,000 clones, 83% of them singletons. The germline gives CDR1 SGHNT, CDR2 YYREEE (reference sequence). CDR3 length: 14 residues. Trimming cost V 4 bases and J 6 bases; bases outside gene matches: 7. The sequenced sample was peripheral blood. This receptor was obtained from a man aged 45-65 years with acute or convalescent COVID-19. The chain is built from TRBV5-4 and TRBJ2-7; 10 bases are shared with TRBD2. The chain's CDR3 is CASSVASGSFEQYF. The CDR3 DNA is TGTGCCAGCAGCGTGGCTAGCGGGAGTTTCGAGCAGTACTTC.